The 10 T cell receptor beta chains below come from one sample, sequenced in a study of cytomegalovirus exposure and HLA in healthy donors. Both 60 Vbeta primers and 13 Jbeta primers went into the PCR. Some clones are missing from TCRdb's copy, which holds only in-frame ones; the method was immunoSEQ multiplex PCR. The sample includes around 150,000 clones, roughly 80% of them seen just once. Sequenced sample: PBMCs. These receptor sequences come from a woman between 35 and 50 years old in good health and CMV-seropositive.

This clone was picked up a small number of times. The genes are TRBV7-9 and TRBJ2-3; D is perhaps TRBD1 (5 bases). This CDR3 is built from 14 residues. Germline V gene data show CDR1 as SEHNR and CDR2 as FQNEAQ (reference sequence). The V and J ends lost 5 bases and 5 bases respectively, with 14 bases between them. CDR3: CASSPTDIRDTQYF. The CDR3 DNA reads TGTGCCAGCAGCCCGACAGACATCCGAGATACGCAGTATTTT.

This chain links TRBV11-2 with TRBJ2-1; D is unresolved. Germline V gene lookup returns CDR1 SGHAT and CDR2 FQNNGV. The CDR3 loop spans 13 amino acids. Trimming took 1 base from V and 7 from J, leaving 8 bases between them. The CDR3 here is CASSLVSPNEQFF. CDR3 in DNA: TGTGCCAGCAGCTTAGTGTCCCCTAATGAGCAGTTCTTC.

The gene calls are TRBV7-8 and TRBJ2-5; D gene uncertain. Germline loops: CDR1 SGHVS, CDR2 FQNEAQ. There are 14 residues in the CDR3. Trimming left V 1 base short and J 7 bases short, with 13 bases between. The CDR3 DNA follows: TGTGCCAGCAGCTTAGGGCCCCCATCGGGGACCCAGTACTTC. Translation: CASSLGPPSGTQYF.

The genes are TRBV7-9 and TRBJ2-5, with a possible D match to TRBD2 (6 bases). The end of the DNA is better explained by TRBJ2-7, so the J call may be wrong. Germline CDR1 and CDR2: SEHNR and FQNEAQ (reference sequence). The CDR3 has 14 residues. CDR3 coding DNA: TGTGCCAGCAGCCCTGCCCCGGGGGACTACGAGCAGTACTTC. Translated: CASSPAPGDYEQYF.

V gene TRBV18 combines with J gene TRBJ2-7; 12 nucleotides align to TRBD1. The CDR3 has 17 residues. The germline gives CDR1 KGHSH, CDR2 LQKENI. V trimming: 4 bases; J trimming: 5 bases; junction bases outside the gene matches: 12. CDR3 nucleotides: TGTGCCAGCTCACGCCTCCGGGACAGGGGGCTTAAGAACGAGCAGTACTTC. Protein: CASSRLRDRGLKNEQYF.

CDR3 amino acids: CASSERPAGYTF. The CDR3, as DNA: TGTGCCAGCAGTGAGCGGCCCGCGGGCTACACCTTC. The V gene is TRBV2, the J gene TRBJ1-2; D gene unclear. Germline V gene sequence: CDR1 SNHLY, CDR2 FYNNEI. The germline V and J ends were trimmed by 3 bases and 8 bases, with 10 bases remaining between them. The CDR3 has 12 residues. Full variable domain (remainder filled in from reference TRBV2 and TRBJ1-2): EPEVTQTPSHQVTQMGQEVILRCVPISNHLYFYWYRQILGQKVEFLVSFYNNEISEKSEIFDDQFSVERPDGSNFTLKIRSTKLEDSAMYFCASSERPAGYTFGSGTRLTVV.

The CDR3 loop reads CASSSQGQGVGKLFF. The CDR3 coding sequence is TGTGCCAGCAGCTCCCAGGGACAGGGGGTGGGAAAACTGTTTTTT. V gene TRBV11-2 combines with J gene TRBJ1-4; TRBD1 agrees at 11 bases. V shed 4 bases and J 10 bases; nucleotides not matched to a gene: 8. This CDR3 is built from 15 residues. CDR1 SGHAT and CDR2 FQNNGV come from the germline V gene.

The chain uses TRBV19 and TRBJ2-7; 9 bases map to TRBD1. The CDR3 is made up of 15 amino acids. The V gene's germline CDR1 is LNHDA and CDR2 SQIVND (reference sequence). Trimming cost V 6 bases and J 2 bases; bases outside gene matches: 8. The CDR3 DNA reads TGTGCCAGTAGCAAAGCCGGGACAGGGCCCTACGAGCAGTACTTC. Protein product: CASSKAGTGPYEQYF.

To note about this clone: Other nucleotide sequences in the sample specify the same CDR3. The V and J genes are TRBV7-9 and TRBJ2-7; a weak D match, TRBD2 (6 bases). This CDR3 is 16 amino acids long. Trimming took off 4 bases at V and 0 bases at J, with 16 bases between the two ends. Germline CDR1 is SEHNR and CDR2 is FQNEAQ (reference sequence). Here the CDR3 reads CASSSPIAEASYEQYF. CDR3 DNA: TGTGCCAGCAGCTCCCCCATAGCGGAGGCCTCCTACGAGCAGTACTTC.

The V and J genes are TRBV6-6 and TRBJ1-1; tentative D call: TRBD1 (6 bases). The CDR3 totals 14 residues. Germline V gene sequence: CDR1 MNHNY, CDR2 SVGAGI (reference sequence). Trimming cost V 2 bases and J 6 bases, with 13 bases left between them. CDR3 nucleotides: TGTGCCAGCAGTTACGTTGAGGGGGTGGCTGAAGCTTTCTTT. Translation: CASSYVEGVAEAFF.